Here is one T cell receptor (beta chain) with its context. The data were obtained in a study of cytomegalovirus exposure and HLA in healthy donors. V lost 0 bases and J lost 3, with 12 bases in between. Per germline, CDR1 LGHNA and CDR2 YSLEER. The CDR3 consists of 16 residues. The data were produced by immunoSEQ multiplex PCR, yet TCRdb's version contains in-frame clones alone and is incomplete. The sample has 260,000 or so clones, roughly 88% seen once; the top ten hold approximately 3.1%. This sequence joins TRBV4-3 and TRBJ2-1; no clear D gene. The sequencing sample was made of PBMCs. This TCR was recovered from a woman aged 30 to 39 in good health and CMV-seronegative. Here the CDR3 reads CASSQDNWSDYNEQFF. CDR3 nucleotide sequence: TGCGCCAGCAGCCAAGATAACTGGAGCGACTACAATGAGCAGTTCTTC.